The entry below gives a single TCR beta chain sequence along with its context. Its antigen remains unknown. V lost 4 bases to trimming and J lost 10 bases, with 8 bases between them. CDR3 length: 12 residues. Germline loops: CDR1 MDHEN, CDR2 SYDVKM. This sample stems from a study of identical twins. Findings of the study overall: There was more out-of-frame TCR alpha sharing in monozygotic twins than models estimated.

Via MiXCR, TCRdb re-called the 5' RACE reads, giving one row per CDR3 protein. The sample carries 1.5 million to 2 million distinct CDR3 sequences, under 35% recorded once. The receptor's source is a newborn girl in good health. This chain connects TRBV28 to TRBJ1-6; weak D call: TRBD1 (6 bases). Sequenced material: cord blood. The CDR3 DNA is TGTGCCAGCAGTTCAGGGGCGTCACCCCTCCACTTT. It is translated as CASSSGASPLHF.